The 16 T cell receptor beta chains below were found in one sample sequenced in a study of blood T cell repertoires in COVID-19. Here immunoSEQ multiplex PCR was the method, and the copy in TCRdb shows in-frame clones only, minus some. The table has approximately 70,000 clones, about 91% seen once. The sample comprised peripheral blood. These receptors were collected from a human donor with active COVID-19. The donor label of this sample is uncertain.

In DNA form, the CDR3 reads TGTGCCAGCAGTGACTCGACTAGCGGGAGCGGGGAGCAGTTCTTC. It yields the protein CASSDSTSGSGEQFF. This chain uses TRBV6-4 with TRBJ2-1; 12 nucleotides align to TRBD2. This CDR3 spans 15 amino acids. With 0 bases clipped from V and 10 bases from J, the junction kept 4 bases outside the gene matches. Per germline, CDR1 MRHNA and CDR2 SNTAGT.

This clone was counted a single time. This chain joins TRBV5-6 and TRBJ2-1; D may be TRBD1 (6 bases). Trimming took 1 base from V and 8 from J, leaving 13 bases between them. Looked up from germline, CDR1 is SGHDT and CDR2 is YYEEEE. This CDR3 has 14 residues. The CDR3 here is CASSLYQGRHEQFF. For the CDR3, the DNA is TGTGCCAGCAGCTTGTACCAGGGGCGGCATGAGCAGTTCTTC. The variable domain in full, completed from reference TRBV5-6 and TRBJ2-1, reads DAGVTQSPTHLIKTRGQQVTLRCSPKSGHDTVSWYQQALGQGPQFIFQYYEEEERQRGNFPDRFSGHQFPNYSSELNVNALLLGDSALYLCASSLYQGRHEQFFGPGTRLTVL.

The V gene is TRBV7-9, the J gene TRBJ2-2; TRBD2 matches at 11 bases. CDR1 and CDR2 from the germline V gene are SEHNR and FQNEAQ (reference sequence). The CDR3 has 16 amino acids. V lost 5 bases to trimming and J lost 1 base; unmatched junction nucleotides: 3. In DNA form, the CDR3 reads TGTGCCAGCAGCAGAGGGACTAGCGGGAACACCGGGGAGCTGTTTTTT. It specifies CASSRGTSGNTGELFF.

This clone was picked up one time. This chain connects TRBV24-1 to TRBJ2-3; weak D call: TRBD1 (7 bases). Trimming took off 3 bases at V and 3 bases at J, with 12 bases between the two ends. Germline V gives CDR1 KGHDR, CDR2 SFDVKD. CDR3 size: 15 residues. This CDR3 reads CATSDPTGRTDTQYF. DNA of the CDR3: TGTGCCACCAGTGATCCGACAGGGAGGACAGATACGCAGTATTTT.

The gene calls are TRBV11-3 and TRBJ1-1; no clear D gene. CDR3 length: 13 residues. V lost 3 bases to trimming and J lost 4 bases, with 9 bases between them. CDR1 and CDR2 from the germline V gene are SGHNT and YENEEA. The CDR3 here is CASSFLDTTEAFF. CDR3 bases: TGTGCCAGCAGCTTTTTAGACACCACTGAAGCTTTCTTT. The full variable domain, rest sourced from reference TRBV11-3 and TRBJ1-1, is EAGVVQSPRYKIIEKKQPVAFWCNPISGHNTLYWYLQNLGQGPELLIRYENEEAVDDSQLPKDRFSAERLKGVDSTLKIQPAELGDSAVYLCASSFLDTTEAFFGQGTRLTVV.

The CDR3 nucleotides read TGCGCCAGCAGCTTGGGACAGGGGGCCTCCTATGGCTACACCTTC. Its translation is CASSLGQGASYGYTF. The chain recombines TRBV5-1 with TRBJ1-2; 10 nucleotides align to TRBD1. Per the germline V gene, CDR1 is SGHRS and CDR2 is YFSETQ. This CDR3 has 15 amino acids. Germline trimming cut 0 bases from V and 4 bases from J; bases unmatched to any gene: 3.

This clone showed up just once. The genes are TRBV15 and TRBJ2-2, with TRBD2 as a possible D gene (5 bases). Germline V lookup: CDR1 LNHNV, CDR2 YYDKDF (reference sequence). V lost 0 bases and J lost 5, with 13 bases in between. This CDR3 comprises 16 residues. The CDR3: CATSRDPSGGTGELFF. CDR3 sequence (DNA): TGTGCCACCAGCAGAGATCCCAGCGGCGGGACCGGGGAGCTGTTTTTT.

The V call is TRBV9, the J call TRBJ2-3, with TRBD1 as a possible D gene (6 bases). CDR1 SGDLS and CDR2 YYNGEE come from the germline V gene. V was shortened by 3 bases and J by 2 bases, with 13 bases between the two germline ends. CDR3 length: 15 residues. The CDR3 here is CASSDPGESTDTQYF. The CDR3 bases are TGTGCCAGCAGCGACCCAGGGGAGTCCACAGATACGCAGTATTTT.

CDR3 sequence (DNA): TGTGCCAGCAGTTTACGGGGAGCGAACACCGGGGAGCTGTTTTTT. It translates to CASSLRGANTGELFF. J is TRBJ2-2 and V is TRBV28, with a possible D match to TRBD2 (5 bases). CDR3 size: 15 residues. V lost 2 bases to trimming and J lost 0 bases, with 7 bases between them. Germline V gene data show CDR1 as MDHEN and CDR2 as SYDVKM.

The gene calls are TRBV27 and TRBJ1-4; a possible D gene is TRBD1 (6 bases). Germline loops: CDR1 MNHEY, CDR2 SMNVEV (reference sequence). V shed 2 bases and J shed 2 bases, with 12 bases lying between them. The CDR3 has 16 amino acids. The CDR3 protein is CASSLKGGWTNEKLFF. CDR3 bases: TGTGCCAGCAGTTTAAAGGGGGGGTGGACTAATGAAAAACTGTTTTTT.

This chain links TRBV28 with TRBJ2-3; a weak D match, TRBD2 (5 bases). Trimming stripped 6 bases from V and 1 base from J, with 8 bases between. CDR3 length: 13 amino acids. The germline V gene encodes CDR1 MDHEN and CDR2 SYDVKM. The CDR3 loop is CASRTRGTDTQYF. In nucleotides, the CDR3 is TGTGCCAGCAGGACGAGGGGCACAGATACGCAGTATTTT.

The chain links TRBV6-5 to TRBJ1-2; 9 bases match TRBD1. The J segment lost 6 bases and the V segment lost 2 bases, leaving 10 bases of the junction unmatched. The CDR3 is 16 residues long. The V gene's germline CDR1 is MNHEY and CDR2 SVGAGI. This chain's CDR3 is CASSYPPGTGRDGYTF. DNA for the CDR3: TGTGCCAGCAGTTACCCCCCCGGGACAGGGCGAGATGGCTACACCTTC.

The V gene is TRBV11-3, the J gene TRBJ1-1; the D is unclear. V lost 5 bases and J lost 3, with 10 bases in between. Germline V CDR1 and CDR2: SGHNT, YENEEA. The CDR3 extends over 13 amino acids. CDR3: CASSREGHTEAFF. CDR3 DNA sequence: TGTGCCAGCAGCCGGGAGGGCCACACTGAAGCTTTCTTT.

CDR3 DNA: TGCGCCAGCAGGCCGGGACTAGCGGGAGGGATGGGCGAGACCCAGTACTTC. It is translated as CASRPGLAGGMGETQYF. The chain employs TRBV4-1 and TRBJ2-5, with TRBD2 identical over 16 bases. Trimming at V came to 6 bases and at J to 5 bases, leaving 9 bases not matched to a gene. The length of the CDR3 is 17 residues. Looked up from germline, CDR1 is MGHRA and CDR2 is YSYEKL.

The chain is built from TRBV11-2 and TRBJ2-7; 9 bases are a match to TRBD2. From germline, CDR1 is SGHAT and CDR2 FQNNGV. V lost 1 base to trimming and J lost 4 bases; unmatched junction nucleotides: 17. This CDR3 region has 19 residues. CDR3 bases: TGTGCCAGCAGCTTAGCAAGCGGGAGGACATCCCTTACTCCTTACGAGCAGTACTTC. The encoded protein is CASSLASGRTSLTPYEQYF.

This sequence joins TRBV28 and TRBJ2-7, with 8 bases matching TRBD2. The ends lost 10 bases at V and 4 bases at J; junction bases unmatched: 12. The CDR3 consists of 14 residues. CDR1 MDHEN and CDR2 SYDVKM come from the germline V gene. The CDR3 loop is CATREAGAGYEQYF. The CDR3 nucleotides read TGTGCCACCAGAGAAGCGGGAGCAGGGTACGAGCAGTACTTC.